At least ten counts were recorded for the clone carrying this T cell receptor beta chain. Its antigen remains unknown. Genomic DNA provided the template from which TCR beta CDR3 was amplified by two-round multiplex PCR. For every TRBV and TRBJ gene, a specific primer was used in first-round PCR. TCRdb called the multiplex PCR reads again in MiXCR, with one record for every CDR3 protein. This sample has some 15,000 distinct CDR3 sequences, with under 55% found just once. The data originate from a study of prognosis after radiotherapy for stage I lung cancer. Overall study results and limits: Lower values of Shannon entropy after stereotactic body radiation therapy were seen in patients who developed distant metastases.

The CDR3 is 12 residues long. The germline V gene encodes CDR1 LGHDT and CDR2 YNNKEL (reference sequence). V was trimmed by 3 bases and J by 6 bases, leaving 8 bases between them. V is TRBV3-1 and J is TRBJ1-1, with D hard to call. The sequence was collected from a donor aged 50 or older with non-small cell lung cancer. The starting material was PBMCs, obtained before or after stereotactic body radiation therapy (not recorded which). The CDR3 coding sequence is TGTGCCAGCAGCCATTTAGCAGCTGAAGCTTTCTTT. Amino acid sequence: CASSHLAAEAFF.